These 9 T cell receptor beta chains originate from one sample sequenced in a study of tumor-infiltrating lymphocytes in primary liver carcinoma. Unsorted bulk tissue, about 17-33 mg of it, served as the source for co-extraction of RNA and DNA. Starting from 400 to 500 ng of total RNA, TCR beta cDNA was produced with a primer in the constant region. Nested multiplex PCR, run for three rounds with slightly modified ARM-PCR, yielded TCR beta libraries. TRBV1-TRBV30 forward primers and a C-beta reverse primer were used in the first two PCR rounds, which each ran for 9 to 10 cycles. Each CDR3 protein is one row after TCRdb ran MiXCR on the multiplex PCR reads. The sample includes roughly 100,000 distinct CDR3 sequences, approximately 82% of them seen just once. Material for sequencing was liver tumor tissue from sampling region 3. Sample subset: tumor region T3, left-lateral pole. These receptor sequences come from a man aged 40-55 years with primary liver carcinoma and hepatitis B virus infection.

The chain carries TRBV6-2 or TRBV6-3 and TRBJ2-7; the match to TRBD1 covers 7 bases. The CDR3 totals 14 residues. CDR1 and CDR2 from the germline V gene are MNHEY and SVGEGT. V dropped 5 bases and J dropped 13; count of bases not matched to a gene: 17. Written as DNA, the CDR3 is TGTGCCAGCAGTCCCGACAGGGTCGCCTACAGGCACTACTTC. It is translated as CASSPDRVAYRHYF.

This clonotype was recorded at least ten times. The chain is built from TRBV5-6 and TRBJ2-5; 7 nucleotides align to TRBD1. Germline CDR1 is SGHDT and CDR2 is YYEEEE. CDR3 length: 14 amino acids. V shed 3 bases, J shed 9 bases, and the junction held 11 bases outside the gene matches. CDR3 nucleotides: TGTGCCAGCAGCTCAGGGCGACAGGGTCTGCCCCAGTACTTC. Amino acids: CASSSGRQGLPQYF.

This clonotype was counted ten times or more. V and J are TRBV5-4 and TRBJ1-4, with D perhaps TRBD1 (6 bases). V was cut by 2 bases and J by 7 bases, with 15 bases left in between. The CDR3 runs 15 residues. Germline V gives CDR1 SGHNT, CDR2 YYREEE (reference sequence). As DNA, the CDR3 is TGTGCCAGCAGCTTATGGGGCAGGGGCGTTGAAAAACTGTTTTTT. Its protein is CASSLWGRGVEKLFF.

The rearrangement joins TRBV27 to TRBJ2-1; the D gene is possibly TRBD2 (6 bases). Germline V gene data show CDR1 as MNHEY and CDR2 as SMNVEV (reference sequence). Between the trimmed V and J ends, which lost 7 bases and 0 bases, there was a span of 16 bases. This CDR3 spans 16 amino acids. CDR3 residues: CASIFTSFSSYNEQFF. The CDR3 DNA reads as TGTGCCAGCATTTTTACTAGCTTTAGCTCCTACAATGAGCAGTTCTTC.

The chain combines TRBV6-2 or TRBV6-3 with TRBJ2-7, with a possible D match to TRBD2 (5 bases). The CDR3 runs to 18 residues. The V end was cut by 5 bases, the J end by 0 bases, with 23 bases between. The V gene's germline CDR1 is MNHEY and CDR2 SVGEGT. The CDR3 DNA is TGTGCCAGCAGTCAACTAGATAGACTTCACCCGAGCTCCTACGAGCAGTACTTC. Translated: CASSQLDRLHPSSYEQYF.

For this clonotype: Germline and junction disagree at one end, which may indicate a read error. This sequence joins TRBV4-2 and TRBJ1-2, with TRBD1 as a possible D gene (6 bases). Germline values: CDR1 LGHNA, CDR2 YNFKEQ. The CDR3 spans 17 residues. This CDR3 reads CASSHETAQGLNYDYTF. The CDR3 coding sequence is TGTGCCAGCAGCCATGAAACCGCCCAGGGGCTTAACTATGACTACACCTTC.

V usage is TRBV10-3 and J usage is TRBJ2-5, with 9 bases lining up with TRBD1. This CDR3 is 14 amino acids long. V shed 7 bases and J 3 bases; nucleotides not matched to a gene: 6. Germline V gives CDR1 ENHRY, CDR2 SYGVKD. CDR3 nucleotide sequence: TGTGCCATCAAAACAGGGGGCAGGGAAGAGACCCAGTACTTC. Amino acid sequence: CAIKTGGREETQYF.

V usage is TRBV11-2 and J usage is TRBJ2-5, with D perhaps matching TRBD1 (5 bases). Trimming took off 5 bases at V and 5 bases at J, with 27 bases between the two ends. The CDR3 is made up of 18 amino acids. The germline V gene encodes CDR1 SGHAT and CDR2 FQNNGV. CDR3 protein: CASSPNSIQGGGRETQYF. The DNA of the CDR3 is TGTGCCAGCAGCCCTAACTCAATCCAGGGTGGTGGGCGGGAGACCCAGTACTTC.

With regard to this clonotype: The conserved closing phenylalanine or tryptophan is absent in this CDR3, likely reflecting a read error. The rearrangement links TRBV10-2 to TRBJ2-4, with D perhaps matching TRBD1 (6 bases). This CDR3 is built from 14 residues. V lost 2 bases and J 9 bases, leaving 14 bases between the germline ends. CDR1 and CDR2 from the germline V gene are WSHSY and SAAADI. CDR3 residues: CASSEPRGHLIQYL. In DNA form, the CDR3 reads TGCGCCAGCAGTGAGCCCAGGGGTCATCTCATTCAGTACCTC.